This T cell receptor beta chain originates from a study of cytomegalovirus exposure and HLA in healthy donors. Across the whole study: Unique TCRs numbering some 93 million, obtained from HLA-typed donors, made up an early data release.

Amplification used 60 Vbeta primers and 13 Jbeta primers. Sequenced by immunoSEQ multiplex PCR; TCRdb stores in-frame clones only, minus some. The sample carries fewer than 140,000 clones, more than 60% recorded once. Donors were nominally healthy when sampled, though unrecorded immune exposures were likely. CDR1 and CDR2 (germline): SGHDT, YYEEEE. CDR3 length: 13 amino acids. The V gene lost 2 bases and the J gene lost 5 bases, with 10 bases spanning the gap. The rearrangement uses TRBV5-6 and TRBJ2-5, with unresolved D. This TCR was sampled from a man aged 35-49 years in good health and CMV-seronegative. Sequencing was done on a sample of PBMCs. CDR3 loop: CASSFGARETQYF. The CDR3 DNA is TGTGCCAGCAGCTTCGGTGCCAGGGAGACCCAGTACTTC.